The clone carrying this TCR beta chain has more than one count but fewer than ten. No antigen is known for it. Individual cDNA molecules received unique molecular identifiers during library preparation. MiXCR was run by TCRdb on the 5' RACE reads, yielding one entry per CDR3 protein. The sample holds tens of thousands of distinct CDR3 sequences, about 12% seen once. This entry belongs to a study of early T cells in non-severe SARS-CoV-2 infection. Study-level background: Whole-blood bulk RNA, unsorted, was sequenced, and chains were unpaired. Overall study results and limits: VDJdb matches were skewed toward anti-spike CD8 T cell responses.

The ends lost 6 bases at V and 6 bases at J; junction bases unmatched: 7. Germline values: CDR1 KGHSH, CDR2 LQKENI. CDR3 length: 14 residues. This TCR was sampled from an adult who was a healthcare worker with PCR-confirmed SARS-CoV-2 infection or an uninfected control (not recorded which). The material sequenced was whole blood, taken at baseline. J is TRBJ1-1 and V is TRBV18; 10 positions match TRBD1. The CDR3 nucleotides read TGTGCCAGCTCCCTCGGACAGGGGGGCCCTGAAGCTTTCTTT. Translating gives CASSLGQGGPEAFF.